The entry that follows covers one T cell receptor beta chain sequence. Its antigen is still unknown. The data were obtained in a study of shared clonotypes between healthy human individuals. Into CD45RA+ naive and CD45RA-negative memory subsets, the CD4+ cells were split. Whole-study results and caveats: The naive CD4 repertoires of several donors were compared, and roughly 5% of clonotypes were shared.

This CDR3 contains 16 residues. Germline CDR1 and CDR2: SGHRS and YFSETQ. The J segment lost 4 bases and the V segment lost 4 bases, leaving 9 bases of the junction unmatched. Every subset had its genomic DNA shared out evenly among several immunoSEQ plates. Here immunoSEQ multiplex PCR was the method, and the copy in TCRdb shows in-frame clones only, minus some. This table holds approximately 1.5 million clones, approximately 98.5% found once. Sequencing input: naive CD4+ T cells sorted from blood. Specified subset: CD45RA+ positively selected. The source is a man aged 25 to 45 in good health. This sequence joins TRBV5-1 and TRBJ1-2; 11 bases map to TRBD1. The CDR3 nucleotides read TGCGCCAGCAGCGTGGACAGGGGGCGCGTCGGCTATGGCTACACCTTC. Its translation is CASSVDRGRVGYGYTF.